A single sample is the source of the 11 T cell receptor beta chains below, sequenced in a study of shared clonotypes between healthy human individuals. Produced via immunoSEQ multiplex PCR; TCRdb's table is partial and in-frame only. Altogether about 87,000 clones are present, over 40% being singletons, with the ten largest covering roughly 15%. Input material: PBMCs. The receptors here all came from a woman aged 40 to 50 in good health. Some clones in this sample may be carry-over from other donors' samples.

This clone came up many times. The chain combines TRBV7-6 with TRBJ2-1; D could derive from TRBD1 or TRBD2 (5 bases each). Trimming removed 5 bases from V and 5 bases from J, with 13 bases in between. Germline CDR1 and CDR2: SGHVS and FNYEAQ. The length of the CDR3 is 14 residues. The CDR3 here is CASSAWGSDNEQFF. In DNA form, the CDR3 reads TGTGCCAGCAGCGCGTGGGGGAGTGACAATGAGCAGTTCTTC.

With regard to this clone: This likely traces to a read error, being one base from a far larger clone. The CDR3 spells CASSLRQGKGEKLFF. CDR3 nucleotides: TGTGCCAGCAGCCTCAGACAGGGGAAGGGTGAAAAACTGTTTTTT. The chain uses TRBV5-4 and TRBJ1-4, with 8 nucleotides matching TRBD1. This CDR3 is 15 amino acids long. The germline V gene encodes CDR1 SGHNT and CDR2 YYREEE (reference sequence). J lost 7 bases, V lost 4 bases, and 9 bases had no gene match.

This sequence joins TRBV7-9 and TRBJ1-4, with a possible D match to TRBD1 (5 bases). CDR3 size: 19 residues. From germline, CDR1 is SEHNR and CDR2 FQNEAQ (reference sequence). Trimming removed 1 base from V and 0 bases from J, with 18 bases in between. The CDR3 nucleotides are TGTGCCAGCAGCTTAGAGGGGATCAGGCGAGACTCAACTAATGAAAAACTGTTTTTT. Protein: CASSLEGIRRDSTNEKLFF.

This clone has a handful of counts. Relative to the germline gene, one junction end is altered; a read error may explain this. The rearrangement uses TRBV6-6 and TRBJ2-7; perhaps TRBD2 as D (6 bases). CDR3 length: 14 amino acids. Germline-derived CDR1 and CDR2 are MNHNY and SVGAGI (reference sequence). The CDR3: CAGSYGGTSYEQYF. The CDR3 DNA follows: TGTGCCGGCAGTTATGGGGGGACCTCCTACGAGCAGTACTTC.

This clone appeared a few times. The chain is built from TRBV18 and TRBJ2-7; D is possibly TRBD2 (6 bases). The CDR3 covers 14 residues. Germline CDR1 KGHSH, CDR2 LQKENI. V lost 6 bases, J lost 7 bases, and 19 bases lay in between. CDR3 region: CASSRTTGDGEQYF. In DNA form, the CDR3 reads TGTGCCAGCTCGAGGACCACGGGGGACGGGGAGCAGTACTTC.

Concerning this clone: A read error may be the cause here, since a much bigger clone is one base away. The genes are TRBV30 and TRBJ1-1; D ambiguous. Germline V gives CDR1 GTSNPN, CDR2 SVGIG (reference sequence). The CDR3 is 13 amino acids. As DNA, the CDR3 is TGTGCCTGGACCGAATCGGGGTACGCTGAAGCTCTCTTT. It encodes CAWTESGYAEALF.

There are a few counts of this clone. This chain links TRBV6-4 with TRBJ2-1; weak D call: TRBD2 (5 bases). The germline V gene has CDR1 MRHNA and CDR2 SNTAGT. Trimming cost V 4 bases and J 7 bases, with 17 bases left between them. The CDR3 length is 15 residues. DNA for the CDR3: TGTGCCAGCAGTGCGTCTGGCGGAGAGGGAAATGAGCAGTTCTTC. Its translation: CASSASGGEGNEQFF.

The J gene is TRBJ1-1, the V gene TRBV28; no definite D call. V was pared by 8 bases and J by 0 bases, with 10 bases between. The germline V gene has CDR1 MDHEN and CDR2 SYDVKM. The CDR3 loop spans 13 amino acids. The CDR3 DNA is TGTGCCAGCGTCGATGTTATGAACACTGAAGCTTTCTTT. Residues: CASVDVMNTEAFF.

The chain carries TRBV12-2 and TRBJ2-3. TRBV12-2 is classified as a pseudogene. The CDR3 totals 15 residues. As DNA, the CDR3 is TGTGCAAGTCGCTCCACCGGATATAGCACAGATACGCAGTATTTT. This sequence encodes CASRSTGYSTDTQYF.

The chain employs TRBV2 and TRBJ2-7; TRBD1 agrees at 10 bases. J was trimmed by 4 bases and V by 11 bases; bases with no gene match: 11. This CDR3 region has 14 residues. Germline V CDR1 and CDR2: SNHLY, FYNNEI. The CDR3 sequence: CAGKTGGRSYEQYF. The CDR3 DNA follows: TGTGCCGGCAAGACAGGGGGCCGGAGTTACGAGCAGTACTTC.

This clone has a handful of counts. This may arise from a read error, as a much more abundant clone is one base away. The CDR3 does not close with the conserved phenylalanine or tryptophan, likely indicating a read error. The chain couples TRBV29-1 to TRBJ1-2; maybe TRBD1 (6 bases). The germline V gene encodes CDR1 SQVTM and CDR2 ANQGSEA. The CDR3 totals 12 residues. The V and J ends lost 1 base and 6 bases respectively, with 9 bases between them. DNA for the CDR3: TGCAGCGTTGAAGGGGCAGGGGATGGCTACACCCTC. Its protein is CSVEGAGDGYTL.